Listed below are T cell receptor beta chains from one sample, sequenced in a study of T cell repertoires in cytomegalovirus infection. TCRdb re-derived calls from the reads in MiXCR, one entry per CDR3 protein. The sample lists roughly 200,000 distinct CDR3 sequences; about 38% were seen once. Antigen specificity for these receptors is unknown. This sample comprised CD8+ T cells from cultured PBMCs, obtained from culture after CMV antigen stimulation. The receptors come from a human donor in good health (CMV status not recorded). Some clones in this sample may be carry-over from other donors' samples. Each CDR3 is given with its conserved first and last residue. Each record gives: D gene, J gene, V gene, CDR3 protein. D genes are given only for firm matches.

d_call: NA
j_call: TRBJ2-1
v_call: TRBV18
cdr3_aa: CASSPGLVVGNEQFF

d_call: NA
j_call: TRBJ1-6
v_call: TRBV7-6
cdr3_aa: CASTGTDNSPLHF

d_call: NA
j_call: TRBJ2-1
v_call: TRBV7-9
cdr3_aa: CASSSRFEQFF

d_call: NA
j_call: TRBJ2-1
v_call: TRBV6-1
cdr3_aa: CASSETLVGALGDDEQFF

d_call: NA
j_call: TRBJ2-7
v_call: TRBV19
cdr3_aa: CASSGPGQRSSYEQYF

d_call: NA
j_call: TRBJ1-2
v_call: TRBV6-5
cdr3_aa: CASSGDTTYGYTF

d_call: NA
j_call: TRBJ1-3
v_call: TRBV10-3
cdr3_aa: CATERRWDDGNTIYF

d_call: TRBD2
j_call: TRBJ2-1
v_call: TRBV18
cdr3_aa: CASSPGGGPLYNEQFF

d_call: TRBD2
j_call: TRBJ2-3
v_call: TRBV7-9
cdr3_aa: CASSLGTSGRITDTQYF

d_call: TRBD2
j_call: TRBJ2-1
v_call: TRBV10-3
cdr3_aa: CAISESTSGSYNEQFF

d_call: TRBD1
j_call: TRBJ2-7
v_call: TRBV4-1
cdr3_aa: CASSPGDRGEQYF

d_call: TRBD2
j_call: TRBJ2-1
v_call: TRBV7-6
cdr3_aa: CASSFLLAGSSYNEQFF

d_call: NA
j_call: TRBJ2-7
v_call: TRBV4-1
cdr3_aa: CASSQDLAETYEQYF

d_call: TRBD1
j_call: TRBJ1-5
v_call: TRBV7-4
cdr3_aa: CARSWGTEPNQPQHF

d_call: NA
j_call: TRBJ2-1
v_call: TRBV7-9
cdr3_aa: CASRGVLPDPNEQFF

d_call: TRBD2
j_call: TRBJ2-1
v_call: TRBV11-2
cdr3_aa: CASSLGRLADEQFF

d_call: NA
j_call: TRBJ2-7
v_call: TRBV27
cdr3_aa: CASSLSLTFPPSYEQYF

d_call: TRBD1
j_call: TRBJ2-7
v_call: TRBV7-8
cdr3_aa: CASSLSGTGGEQYF

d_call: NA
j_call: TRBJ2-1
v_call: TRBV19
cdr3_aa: CATSFNNEQFF

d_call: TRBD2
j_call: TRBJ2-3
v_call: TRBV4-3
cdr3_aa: CASSQKSTSGPFWDTQYF

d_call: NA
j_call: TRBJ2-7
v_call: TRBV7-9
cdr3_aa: CASSPDSSYEQYF

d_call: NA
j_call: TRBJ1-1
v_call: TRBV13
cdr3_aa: CASSEGLKNTEAFF

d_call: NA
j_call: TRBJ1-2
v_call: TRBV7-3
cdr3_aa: CASSEKGHANYGYTF

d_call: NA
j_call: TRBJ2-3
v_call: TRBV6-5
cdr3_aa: CASSYEETIPPDTQYF

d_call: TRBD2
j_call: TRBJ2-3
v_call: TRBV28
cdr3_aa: CASSLGEGGDTQYF

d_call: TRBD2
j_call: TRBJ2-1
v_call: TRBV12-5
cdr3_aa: CATGLAGVNEQFF

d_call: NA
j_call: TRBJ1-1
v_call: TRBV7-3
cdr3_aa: CASSLQGLDTEAFF

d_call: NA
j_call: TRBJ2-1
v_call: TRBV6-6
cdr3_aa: CATSREVNEQFF

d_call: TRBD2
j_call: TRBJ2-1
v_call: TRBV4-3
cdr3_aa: CASSQDPRGDNEQFF

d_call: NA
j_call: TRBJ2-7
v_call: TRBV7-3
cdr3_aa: CASSPDNRYEQYF

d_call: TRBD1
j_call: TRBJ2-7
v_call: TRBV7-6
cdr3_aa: CASSLGTGVSYEQYF